This TCR beta chain was obtained from a study of blood T cell repertoires in COVID-19. Study in general: From T cells, B-cell-depleted T cells, or PBMCs came the material, which was cDNA or gDNA.

As processed by the authors: Reference gene primer amplification gave estimated nucleated cell counts. Measured with immunoSEQ multiplex PCR; TCRdb has only the in-frame clones, and not every one. V and J calls and clone size come straight from that table; D and trimming were deduced from the DNA. The top ten clones hold under 4% of a sample with roughly 500,000 clones, around 85% of them seen once. This clonotype was sampled from a human donor in a cohort sampled during active COVID-19. Sequencing was done on a sample of peripheral blood.

CDR3 DNA: TGTGCCAGCAGCCAAGATGGCAGGGGTCCCTACAATGAGCAGTTCTTC. Amino acid sequence: CASSQDGRGPYNEQFF. The rearrangement uses TRBV3-1 (or the pseudogene TRBV3-2) and TRBJ2-1; a possible D gene is TRBD1 (6 bases). There are 16 residues in the CDR3. Germline-derived CDR1 and CDR2 are LGHDT and YNNKEL (reference sequence). V lost 0 bases, J lost 2 bases, and 11 bases lay in between.